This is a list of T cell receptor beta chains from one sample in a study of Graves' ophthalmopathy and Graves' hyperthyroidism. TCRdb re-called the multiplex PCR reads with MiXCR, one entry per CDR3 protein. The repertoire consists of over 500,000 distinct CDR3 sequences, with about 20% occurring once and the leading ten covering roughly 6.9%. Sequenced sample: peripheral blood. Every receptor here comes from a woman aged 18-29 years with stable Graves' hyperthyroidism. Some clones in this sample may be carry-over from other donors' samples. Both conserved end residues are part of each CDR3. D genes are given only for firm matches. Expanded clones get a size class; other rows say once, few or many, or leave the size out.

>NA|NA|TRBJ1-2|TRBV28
TGTGCCAGCAGTTTTTCGGGGGATGCGAACTATGGCTACACCTTC
CASSFSGDANYGYTF
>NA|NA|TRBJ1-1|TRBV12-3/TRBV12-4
TGTGCCAGCAGGGCTGGGGCAGAGAACACTGAAGCTTTCTTT
CASRAGAENTEAFF
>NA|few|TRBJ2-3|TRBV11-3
TGTGCCAGCAGCTTCAGCGGGCCCAAAACGCAGTATTTT
CASSFSGPKTQYF
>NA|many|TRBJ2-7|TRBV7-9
TGTGCCAGCAGCCCGACACCCACCTACGAGCAGTACTTC
CASSPTPTYEQYF
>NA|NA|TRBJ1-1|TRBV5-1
TGCGCCAGCAGCTTGGAAGTGGGGCACGGCACTGAAGCTTTCTTT
CASSLEVGHGTEAFF
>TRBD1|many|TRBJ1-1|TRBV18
TGTGCCAGCAGCCGGGACAGGAACACTGAAGCTTTCTTT
CASSRDRNTEAFF
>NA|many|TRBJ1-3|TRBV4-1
TGCGCCAGCAGCCAGCCCCGACATCGCTCTGGAAACACCATATATTTT
CASSQPRHRSGNTIYF
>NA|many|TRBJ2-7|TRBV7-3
TGTGCCAGCAGCTATACGAGGGGGTACGAGCAGTACTTC
CASSYTRGYEQYF
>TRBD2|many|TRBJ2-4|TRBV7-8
TGTGCCAGCAGCTTAGTGCAAGCGGGAAGGACCCCCAGCATTCAGTACTTC
CASSLVQAGRTPSIQYF
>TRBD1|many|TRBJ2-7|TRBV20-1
TGCAGTGCCCTTAGAACCGGGACAGGGAGGAACGAGCAGTACTTC
CSALRTGTGRNEQYF
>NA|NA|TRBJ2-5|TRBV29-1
TGCAGCGTTGGTCTGGGGGCAGGGACCCAGTACTTC
CSVGLGAGTQYF
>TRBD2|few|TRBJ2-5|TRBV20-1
TGCAGTGCTGGGGGAGCGGGGGGGCTCGGGACCCAGTACTTC
CSAGGAGGLGTQYF
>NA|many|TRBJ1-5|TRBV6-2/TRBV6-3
TGTGCCAGCTCTAGGACTTTGAATCAGCCCCAGCATTTT
CASSRTLNQPQHF
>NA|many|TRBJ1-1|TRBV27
TGTGCCAGCCGCTTTACAGGATTGAGTGAAGCTTTCTTT
CASRFTGLSEAFF
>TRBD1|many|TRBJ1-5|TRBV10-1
TGCGCCAGCAGTGTTTCCCGGACAGGGGACAATCAGCCCCAGCATTTT
CASSVSRTGDNQPQHF